This record concerns one TCR beta chain sequence. These data come from a study of shared clonotypes between healthy human individuals. Sequencing was performed with immunoSEQ multiplex PCR; in TCRdb, only in-frame clones are kept and a portion is missing. The table has 2,500,000 or so clones, around 93% seen once. Germline V gene data show CDR1 as SGHTS and CDR2 as YDEGEE. This CDR3 has 13 residues. After removal of 5 bases from V and 4 bases from J, the junction contained 6 bases not matched to a gene. Adult donors, all healthy and HIV-negative, had no recent acute infections or vaccinations. V is TRBV5-8 and J is TRBJ2-7; 7 bases fit TRBD1. Specimen: naive CD4+ T cells from PBMCs. Regarding subset: CD45RA+ positively selected. The receptor's source is a man aged 18 to 30 in good health. Some clones in this sample may be carry-over from other donors' samples. The CDR3 protein is CASSITGVYEQYF. In DNA, the CDR3 is TGTGCCAGCAGTATAACAGGGGTGTACGAGCAGTACTTC. The full variable domain, its missing parts supplied by reference TRBV5-8 and TRBJ2-7, is EAGVTQSPTHLIKTRGQQATLRCSPISGHTSVYWYQQALGLGLQFLLWYDEGEERNRGNFPPRFSGRQFPNYSSELNVNALELEDSALYLCASSITGVYEQYFGPGTRLTVT.